The clone carrying this TCR beta chain has more than one count but fewer than ten. Antigen: not known. The data were taken from a study of T cells in Graves' hyperthyroidism and ophthalmopathy. Study details: Initial diagnosis, before any treatment, was when peripheral blood was collected.

Amplified TCR beta CDR3 regions derived from RNA transcripts. TCR CDR3 regions were first amplified by RT-PCR with HTBI primers. TCRdb itself ran the multiplex PCR reads through MiXCR, one entry per CDR3 protein. Among hundreds of thousands of distinct CDR3 sequences listed, roughly 25% were seen once. Overall study results and limits: In simple terms, a model built on 13 V-J features told ophthalmopathy apart from stable hyperthyroidism.

For the diagnoses, clinical symptoms, serum thyroxine and TRAb, thyroid ultrasound and orbital computed tomography were used. The source of this sequence is a man in his fifties or sixties with Graves' hyperthyroidism. Sequencing used blood.

The DNA for the CDR3 is TGTGCCAGCAATCGCATGAACACTGAAGCTTTCTTT. It is translated as CASNRMNTEAFF. This chain uses TRBV6-1 with TRBJ1-1; D ambiguous. Deletions cut 7 bases from V and 0 bases from J, with 6 bases between. The CDR3 sequence is 12 residues long. Germline V gene data show CDR1 as MNHNS and CDR2 as SASEGT.